A selection of T cell receptor beta chains follows, all from one sample in a study of OX40 agonist ivuxolimab in advanced cancers. Measured with immunoSEQ multiplex PCR; TCRdb has only the in-frame clones, and not every one. Of about 62,000 clones in the sample, almost 95% are singletons; the top ten hold roughly an eighth. The sample here was CD4+ or CD8+ T cells sorted from blood, taken in a trial of the OX40 agonist ivuxolimab. The source of these receptors is an adult with an advanced solid tumor such as melanoma, head and neck, liver or kidney cancer. Both conserved end residues are part of each CDR3. D genes are given only for firm matches. Where a row states a size, it is once, few, many or the class of an expanded clone; other rows omit it.

TGTGCCAGCAGCTTGGGTACGGGGAACACTGAAGCTTTCTTT	CASSLGTGNTEAFF	TRBV5-6	TRBJ1-1	.	.
TGTGCCAGCAGCTTAGCCGTCAATCAGGGAAACACCGGGGAGCTGTTTTTT	CASSLAVNQGNTGELFF	TRBV7-6	TRBJ2-2	.	.
TGTGCCAGCAGTTACACCGGCTACACTGAAGCTTTCTTT	CASSYTGYTEAFF	TRBV6-5	TRBJ1-1	.	few
TGTGCCAGCTCAACTGGACAGGGGGAATCCTACGAGCAGTACTTC	CASSTGQGESYEQYF	TRBV18	TRBJ2-7	TRBD1	.
TGTGCCAGCAGCCAGAACACCGGGGAGCTGTTTTTT	CASSQNTGELFF	TRBV27	TRBJ2-2	.	.
TGTGCCAGCAGTTCAACAGGGGTCAATCAGCCCCAGCATTTT	CASSSTGVNQPQHF	TRBV27	TRBJ1-5	TRBD1	.
TGTGCCAGCAGTGAAGCCGGGGGAGCTAACTATGGCTACACCTTC	CASSEAGGANYGYTF	TRBV6-1	TRBJ1-2	.	.
TGTGCCAGCAGCGTAGGGGGGGCAGGGGACGAGCAGTACTTC	CASSVGGAGDEQYF	TRBV9	TRBJ2-7	.	.
TGCGCCAGCAGCCCAAGAGATGATAGCAATCAGCCCCAGCATTTT	CASSPRDDSNQPQHF	TRBV4-1	TRBJ1-5	.	.
TGTGCCAGCAGTGGATCGGGACTAGCGGACCCTTCGAACACCGGGGAGCTGTTTTTT	CASSGSGLADPSNTGELFF	TRBV6-1	TRBJ2-2	TRBD2	.
TGTGCCAGCCAGACCCGGGACTTTCGCACAGATACGCAGTATTTT	CASQTRDFRTDTQYF	TRBV11-1	TRBJ2-3	.	.
TGTGCCAGCAGATCGTTCACCGGGGAGCTGTTTTTT	CASRSFTGELFF	TRBV27	TRBJ2-2	.	.
TGCGCCAGCAGAGGGACAGGGACATCGAACACTGAAGCTTTCTTT	CASRGTGTSNTEAFF	TRBV10-1	TRBJ1-1	TRBD1	.
TGTGCCAGCAGCTTAGAGGCAGGGGTCCTACTGTTGACTGAAGCTTTCTTT	CASSLEAGVLLLTEAFF	TRBV7-6	TRBJ1-1	.	.
TGTGCCAGTAGCCAGCAGGGATGGAACGAGCAGTACTTC	CASSQQGWNEQYF	TRBV19	TRBJ2-7	.	.
TGCGCCAGCAGCCAGGGACAGGCTCTCTCTGGGGCCAACGTCCTGACTTTC	CASSQGQALSGANVLTF	TRBV5-1	TRBJ2-6	TRBD1	.
TGCGCCAGCAGGGGCAGTTCGGGCGAGCAGTACTTC	CASRGSSGEQYF	TRBV4-1	TRBJ2-7	.	.
TGTGCCAGCAGTTTGGCAGGGGTAATGACCCACGAGCAGTACTTC	CASSLAGVMTHEQYF	TRBV27	TRBJ2-7	.	.
TGCGCCAGCAGTGAGACAGGGGGGGGTGGCTACACCTTC	CASSETGGGGYTF	TRBV10-2	TRBJ1-2	TRBD1	.
TGTACCACCCAGGACAGTAAGACTGAAGCTTTCTTT	CTTQDSKTEAFF	TRBV6-6	TRBJ1-1	.	many
TGTGCCAGCAGTTGGAACGGGGAGACCACAGATACGCAGTATTTT	CASSWNGETTDTQYF	TRBV6-5	TRBJ2-3	.	once
TGCAGCGTTGGATTCATCACTGAAGCTTTCTTT	CSVGFITEAFF	TRBV29-1	TRBJ1-1	.	few
TGTGCCAGTAGTTTCTCAGGGACAATGAACACTGAAGCTTTCTTT	CASSFSGTMNTEAFF	TRBV19	TRBJ1-1	.	.
TGCAGCGTTGATAGGACAGGGGACACTGAAGCTTTCTTT	CSVDRTGDTEAFF	TRBV29-1	TRBJ1-1	TRBD1	.
TGCGCCAGCAGCCAAGATCCGGACAGGGGGCTAGGTTCCTACGAGCAGTACTTC	CASSQDPDRGLGSYEQYF	TRBV4-1	TRBJ2-7	TRBD1	.
TGTGCCAGCAGCTTAGCGGGCGGGAGTCGGGTGAAAGAGACCCAGTACTTC	CASSLAGGSRVKETQYF	TRBV7-4	TRBJ2-5	TRBD2	.
TGCGCCAGCAGCCAAGGAAGGGGACAGCCCCAGCATTTT	CASSQGRGQPQHF	TRBV4-1	TRBJ1-5	.	.
TGTGCCAGCACCGCCGGATATGAGCAGTTCTTC	CASTAGYEQFF	TRBV7-9	TRBJ2-1	.	.
TGTGCCAGCAGCTTGGAGGCGGGGGCCGAGCAGTACTTC	CASSLEAGAEQYF	TRBV5-4	TRBJ2-7	.	.
TGTGCCAGCAGTGAAGCGTGGGGCAGAGATCAGCCCCAGCATTTT	CASSEAWGRDQPQHF	TRBV6-1	TRBJ1-5	.	.
TGTGCCAGCAGCTTAGCGTGGGTGGAGCGTTACACCTACGAGCAGTACTTC	CASSLAWVERYTYEQYF	TRBV7-8	TRBJ2-7	.	.
TGCGCCAGCAGCCAAGTGATGACTAGCGGGGGTCAAGAGACCCAGTACTTC	CASSQVMTSGGQETQYF	TRBV4-1	TRBJ2-5	TRBD2	.
TGTGCCATCAGTGATCTTCAGGGGAGATTCCACGAGCAGTACTTC	CAISDLQGRFHEQYF	TRBV10-3	TRBJ2-7	.	.
TGTGCCACCAGCCCTCGGACAAACACTGAAGCTTTCTTT	CATSPRTNTEAFF	TRBV15	TRBJ1-1	.	.
TGTGCCAGCAGTTTTGGCCAGTCCTACGAGCAGTACTTC	CASSFGQSYEQYF	TRBV27	TRBJ2-7	.	.
TGCGCCAGCAGCCCCCACTCCTTACTAGACTACGAGCAGTACTTC	CASSPHSLLDYEQYF	TRBV5-1	TRBJ2-7	.	.
TGTGCCAGCAGTGCCCCCTTTTTAAGCTCCTACGAGCAGTACTTC	CASSAPFLSSYEQYF	TRBV2	TRBJ2-7	.	.
TGTGCCAGCAGTGTCAATCGGAACACTGAAGCTTTCTTT	CASSVNRNTEAFF	TRBV6-4	TRBJ1-1	.	.
TGCGCCAGCAGCCGCCAGGGACCGACCTCCACAGATACGCAGTATTTT	CASSRQGPTSTDTQYF	TRBV4-1	TRBJ2-3	.	.
TGCGCCAGCAGCTTGGCAGCGACAGGTGCTTATAATTCACCCCTCCACTTT	CASSLAATGAYNSPLHF	TRBV5-1	TRBJ1-6	.	.
TGTGCCAGCAGTTTATCGGGAGGGGGCGAGCAGTACTTC	CASSLSGGGEQYF	TRBV27	TRBJ2-7	.	.
TGCGCCAGCAGCCCAACAGACTCAGTAGCGCAGTATTTT	CASSPTDSVAQYF	TRBV4-1	TRBJ2-3	.	.
TGCGCCAGCAGCCAATACGCGCAGAACACTGAAGCTTTCTTT	CASSQYAQNTEAFF	TRBV4-1	TRBJ1-1	.	.
TGTGCCAGCAGTTCTAACCCCTTCGGATATGAAAAACTGTTTTTT	CASSSNPFGYEKLFF	TRBV27	TRBJ1-4	.	.
TGTGCCAGTAGTATAGACCAGGGACTCCTCACAGATACGCAGTATTTT	CASSIDQGLLTDTQYF	TRBV19	TRBJ2-3	.	.
TGTGCCAGCAGTTTGGACAGGGGCCGGTACAATGAGCAGTTCTTC	CASSLDRGRYNEQFF	TRBV27	TRBJ2-1	TRBD1	.
TGCGCCAGCAGCTTGGAGGGGTTTCAGTACTTC	CASSLEGFQYF	TRBV5-1	TRBJ2-4	.	.
TGTGCCAGTAGTTATGCTAGCGGGGGCTACGAGCAGTACTTC	CASSYASGGYEQYF	TRBV19	TRBJ2-7	TRBD2	few